The rows below give T cell receptor beta chains drawn from one sample of a study of CD8 T cells in ankylosing spondylitis. TCRdb used MiXCR to reprocess the 5' RACE reads, holding one entry per CDR3 protein. Of some 140,000 distinct CDR3 sequences detected, roughly 6.6% appear once; the ten largest clones hold 12%. Sequenced: blood, either unsorted or a sorted T cell fraction (not recorded which). Every receptor here comes from a female donor with ankylosing spondylitis or in good health (not recorded which). CDR3s leave out the opening cysteine and the closing phenylalanine or tryptophan.

j_call: TRBJ1-1
v_call: TRBV4-2
cdr3_aa: ASSPDRGWNTEAF

j_call: TRBJ1-4
v_call: TRBV25-1
cdr3_aa: ASQQGASEKLF

j_call: TRBJ1-5
v_call: TRBV6-6
cdr3_aa: ASSQSGGQPQH

j_call: TRBJ2-7
v_call: TRBV28
cdr3_aa: ASSSPRHAGIGQY

j_call: TRBJ2-1
v_call: TRBV7-2
cdr3_aa: ASSNSGDEQF

j_call: TRBJ1-2
v_call: TRBV7-2
cdr3_aa: ASSPTRENYGYT

j_call: TRBJ1-2
v_call: TRBV7-2
cdr3_aa: ASSLGRGGANYGYT

j_call: TRBJ2-5
v_call: TRBV7-8
cdr3_aa: ASSHLAGTQETQY

j_call: TRBJ2-1
v_call: TRBV2
cdr3_aa: ASSEALRGGTSGSHEQF

j_call: TRBJ1-2
v_call: TRBV12-3/TRBV12-4
cdr3_aa: ASNWGNYGYT

j_call: TRBJ1-3
v_call: TRBV27
cdr3_aa: ASSPAQGHSGNTIY

j_call: TRBJ2-1
v_call: TRBV7-2
cdr3_aa: ASSLASGGAYNEQF

j_call: TRBJ1-1
v_call: TRBV28
cdr3_aa: ASNGAGGYTEAF

j_call: TRBJ2-1
v_call: TRBV20-1
cdr3_aa: SAFTTSGHEQF

j_call: TRBJ2-7
v_call: TRBV3-1
cdr3_aa: ASSQDTRSAAEQY

j_call: TRBJ1-1
v_call: TRBV7-2
cdr3_aa: ASSPRTLNTEAF

j_call: TRBJ2-2
v_call: TRBV2
cdr3_aa: ASSSTLQNTGELF

j_call: TRBJ2-1
v_call: TRBV20-1
cdr3_aa: SARDLMTGGFNEQF

j_call: TRBJ2-7
v_call: TRBV7-3
cdr3_aa: ASSLEAGNEQY

j_call: TRBJ1-1
v_call: TRBV5-1
cdr3_aa: ASSLMTDNTEAF

j_call: TRBJ1-6
v_call: TRBV6-6
cdr3_aa: ASKDRGNSPLH

j_call: TRBJ2-5
v_call: TRBV4-2
cdr3_aa: ASSQDIDGGSIQETQY

j_call: TRBJ2-1
v_call: TRBV10-3
cdr3_aa: AIGTAGDEQF

j_call: TRBJ1-1
v_call: TRBV5-1
cdr3_aa: ASSPDGYTEAF

j_call: TRBJ1-2
v_call: TRBV12-3/TRBV12-4
cdr3_aa: ASRPDIGQGYT

j_call: TRBJ2-3
v_call: TRBV20-1
cdr3_aa: SARDALGGDTQY

j_call: TRBJ2-7
v_call: TRBV4-2
cdr3_aa: ASSQASSQGAYEQY

j_call: TRBJ2-2
v_call: TRBV7-2
cdr3_aa: ASSLNPNTGELF

j_call: TRBJ1-4
v_call: TRBV25-1
cdr3_aa: ASSPFGTGDEKLF

j_call: TRBJ2-1
v_call: TRBV27
cdr3_aa: ASSFPEGEQF

j_call: TRBJ2-3
v_call: TRBV7-2
cdr3_aa: ASSLVRTSASSTQY

j_call: TRBJ2-5
v_call: TRBV7-6
cdr3_aa: ASSLSRARSQY

j_call: TRBJ1-4
v_call: TRBV4-3
cdr3_aa: ASAEQTGGEKLF

j_call: TRBJ1-5
v_call: TRBV15
cdr3_aa: ATSLDRRNQPQH

j_call: TRBJ1-6
v_call: TRBV30
cdr3_aa: AWSLGNNSPLH

j_call: TRBJ1-3
v_call: TRBV5-1
cdr3_aa: ASSSSGQPGNTIY

j_call: TRBJ1-1
v_call: TRBV7-9
cdr3_aa: ASSRAGAQGEAF

j_call: TRBJ1-4
v_call: TRBV27
cdr3_aa: ASSLSSATKWEKLF

j_call: TRBJ2-2
v_call: TRBV5-1
cdr3_aa: ASTGTANTGELF

j_call: TRBJ2-7
v_call: TRBV7-2
cdr3_aa: ASSLAGLSGEQY

j_call: TRBJ2-2
v_call: TRBV12-3/TRBV12-4
cdr3_aa: ASTIVRTGFPGELF

j_call: TRBJ2-5
v_call: TRBV5-1
cdr3_aa: ASGREQETQY

j_call: TRBJ2-2
v_call: TRBV20-1
cdr3_aa: SASPPGRDGELF

j_call: TRBJ2-5
v_call: TRBV7-2
cdr3_aa: ASSLSGHQETQY

j_call: TRBJ2-1
v_call: TRBV6-1
cdr3_aa: ASRGQGDYNEQF

j_call: TRBJ2-5
v_call: TRBV20-1
cdr3_aa: SARGSPRETQY

j_call: TRBJ2-3
v_call: TRBV20-1
cdr3_aa: SARSPVGQTDTQY